This TCR beta chain was identified during a study of identifying expanded T cells in peripheral blood. As concerns this clone: Its antigen is as yet unknown.

TCRdb's copy holds only in-frame clones and misses some; the assay was immunoSEQ multiplex PCR. The sample lists about 52,000 clones; roughly 82% were seen once. This CDR3 spans 14 amino acids. Germline-derived CDR1 and CDR2 are MNHEY and SVGAGI. V gave up 6 bases and J gave up 4 bases; unmatched junction bases: 5. Findings and caveats of the study: Over approximately two and four weeks, about 15 and 19 clones changed, versus roughly 1.2 between replicates. Variance in clone template counts between roughly two-week samples significantly increased with total template count across all healthy donors.

Collection occurred without any documented infections or immune events in donors. Sample: blood. The TCR originated in a person aged 18 to 70 in good health. V gene TRBV6-5 combines with J gene TRBJ2-7; 11 bases are shared with TRBD2. The CDR3 is CASRKTSGSYEQYF. Here the CDR3 DNA reads TGTGCCAGCAGAAAAACTAGCGGGAGTTACGAGCAGTACTTC.